These 19 T cell receptor beta chains came from one sample sequenced in a study of control samples from healthy donors and cancer patients. Here immunoSEQ multiplex PCR was the method, and the copy in TCRdb shows in-frame clones only, minus some. The table has approximately 90,000 clones, around 85% seen once; the top ten hold less than 2.5%. The sample consisted of blood. The receptors here all came from a woman between 40 and 55 years old in good health.

This chain connects TRBV27 to TRBJ2-7; 8 bases are a match to TRBD1. Trimming removed 5 bases from V and 1 base from J; junction bases left unmatched: 16. Germline lookup yields CDR1 MNHEY and CDR2 SMNVEV (reference sequence). This CDR3 has 18 amino acids. Here the CDR3 reads CASSVVYPGQGGSYEQYF. The CDR3 DNA reads TGTGCCAGCAGTGTTGTTTATCCTGGACAGGGTGGTTCCTACGAGCAGTACTTC.

The chain employs TRBV9 and TRBJ2-5; 15 nucleotides line up with TRBD2. CDR3 length: 18 amino acids. Unmatched junction bases numbered 8, after V lost 4 bases and J lost 1 base. CDR1 and CDR2 (germline): SGDLS, YYNGEE. The CDR3 protein is CASSPGLAGGQSQETQYF. Written as DNA, the CDR3 is TGTGCCAGCAGCCCAGGACTAGCGGGGGGGCAGTCCCAAGAGACCCAGTACTTC.

This clone was counted between two and nine times. The chain recombines TRBV30 with TRBJ2-7, with D maybe TRBD2 (5 bases). V gave up 3 bases and J gave up 4 bases, with 19 bases separating them. Per the germline V gene, CDR1 is GTSNPN and CDR2 is SVGIG (reference sequence). The CDR3 extends over 15 amino acids. The CDR3 DNA follows: TGTGCCTGGAGCCAAACGGACGGAGGACCATACGAGCAGTACTTC. Its protein is CAWSQTDGGPYEQYF.

This clone showed up just once. V is TRBV7-2 and J is TRBJ1-4, with 8 positions matching TRBD1. The CDR3 contains 14 residues. The junction had 3 bases not matched to a gene; V was cut back by 2 bases and J by 7 bases. Germline V gives CDR1 SGHTA, CDR2 FQGNSA. The chain's CDR3 is CASSLTGGTEKLFF. In nucleotides, the CDR3 is TGTGCCAGCAGCTTAACAGGGGGTACTGAAAAACTGTTTTTT.

V gene TRBV7-2 combines with J gene TRBJ2-1; the D is unclear. Germline CDR1 is SGHTA and CDR2 is FQGNSA. The CDR3 is 15 amino acids. Trimming pared 1 base from V and 6 bases from J, leaving 13 bases between. CDR3 residues: CASSLVVGSGNEQFF. The CDR3 DNA reads TGTGCCAGCAGCTTAGTTGTGGGATCGGGCAATGAGCAGTTCTTC.

The V call is TRBV7-6, the J call TRBJ2-5; possible D gene TRBD2, 6 bases. Germline assignment: CDR1 SGHVS and CDR2 FNYEAQ. This CDR3 has 15 residues. The germline V and J ends were trimmed by 5 bases and 3 bases, with 16 bases remaining between them. CDR3 residues: CASSALGRGKETQYF. The CDR3 region has the DNA TGTGCCAGCAGCGCTCTGGGGCGGGGAAAAGAGACCCAGTACTTC.

The chain uses TRBV4-3 and TRBJ2-3, with TRBD2 identical over 9 bases. V gave up 0 bases and J gave up 3 bases; unmatched junction bases: 10. The CDR3 has 18 amino acids. The germline CDR1 and CDR2 sequences are LGHNA and YSLEER. CDR3 residues: CASSQDEPRTSATDTQYF. CDR3 bases: TGCGCCAGCAGCCAAGACGAACCCCGGACTAGCGCTACAGATACGCAGTATTTT.

The V and J genes are TRBV7-2 and TRBJ1-2; D ambiguous. V was pared by 4 bases and J by 8 bases, with 17 bases between. This CDR3 has 14 amino acids. Germline-derived CDR1 and CDR2 are SGHTA and FQGNSA. The CDR3 here is CASSSSGQAGGYTF. DNA for the CDR3: TGTGCCAGCAGCTCGAGTGGCCAGGCTGGGGGCTACACCTTC.

The sample holds one count of this clone. The chain carries TRBV27 and TRBJ2-7; 10 nucleotides line up with TRBD2. V lost 6 bases, J lost 2 bases, and 13 bases stayed unmatched. Germline assignment: CDR1 MNHEY and CDR2 SMNVEV (reference sequence). The CDR3 loop spans 17 amino acids. CDR3 sequence: CASRRTGGSGGTYEQYF. In DNA form, the CDR3 reads TGTGCCAGCAGGAGGACTGGGGGTAGCGGGGGGACCTACGAGCAGTACTTC.

This clone was observed once. The J gene is TRBJ2-3, the V gene TRBV10-2; 7 bases fit TRBD1. The ends lost 4 bases at V and 4 bases at J; junction bases unmatched: 8. This CDR3 has 15 amino acids. Germline V gene sequence: CDR1 WSHSY, CDR2 SAAADI. The CDR3 region is CASSVQGQVPDTQYF. CDR3 nucleotide sequence: TGCGCCAGCAGTGTACAGGGGCAAGTCCCAGATACGCAGTATTTT.

The V gene is TRBV29-1, the J gene TRBJ1-1; no definite D call. V was shortened by 3 bases and J by 5 bases, with 7 bases between the two germline ends. CDR3 size: 11 residues. Germline assignment: CDR1 SQVTM and CDR2 ANQGSEA. The CDR3 protein is CSVETGTEAFF. The CDR3 DNA reads as TGCAGCGTTGAGACGGGGACTGAAGCTTTCTTT.

The chain combines TRBV9 with TRBJ2-5; 7 nucleotides line up with TRBD2. CDR3 length: 14 residues. V trimming: 3 bases; J trimming: 2 bases; junction bases outside the gene matches: 4. Germline V gives CDR1 SGDLS, CDR2 YYNGEE. CDR3 bases: TGTGCCAGCAGCGGCCCGGGGGGACAAGAGACCCAGTACTTC. Amino acids: CASSGPGGQETQYF.

The rearrangement joins TRBV7-8 to TRBJ1-5; tentative D call: TRBD1 (5 bases). The CDR3 is 16 residues long. Germline CDR1 reads SGHVS; CDR2 reads FQNEAQ. Trimming took off 6 bases at V and 6 bases at J, with 21 bases between the two ends. CDR3 sequence (DNA): TGTGCCAGCAGTCAAGAGGCCTTTGGGGGTGGTCAGCCCCAGCATTTT. Translated: CASSQEAFGGGQPQHF.

The chain links TRBV2 to TRBJ1-2; 7 bases fit TRBD1. This CDR3 spans 18 amino acids. Germline loops: CDR1 SNHLY, CDR2 FYNNEI. J was trimmed by 6 bases and V by 6 bases; bases with no gene match: 22. This CDR3 is CASRRETGFTSRTNGYTF. DNA for the CDR3: TGTGCCAGCAGACGTGAGACAGGGTTCACGAGTCGGACGAATGGCTACACCTTC.

The CDR3 DNA reads TGCGCCAGCAGTGAGGGCCCTAGCACAGATACGCAGTATTTT. Its translation: CASSEGPSTDTQYF. The genes are TRBV10-1 and TRBJ2-3, with unresolved D. The CDR3 extends over 14 amino acids. The germline V gene has CDR1 WNHNN and CDR2 SYGVQD (reference sequence). The germline V and J ends were trimmed by 2 bases and 0 bases, with 6 bases remaining between them.

The rearrangement joins TRBV6-5 to TRBJ1-3, with unresolved D. V shed 6 bases and J shed 0 bases, with 6 bases lying between them. The germline V gene encodes CDR1 MNHEY and CDR2 SVGAGI. This CDR3 spans 13 amino acids. The DNA of the CDR3 is TGTGCCAGCAGGGATTCCTCTGGAAACACCATATATTTT. Its protein product is CASRDSSGNTIYF.

This clone was counted only a few times. The rearrangement links TRBV21-1 to TRBJ2-7; whether TRBD2, the table's D call, matches the DNA was not checked. TRBV21-1 is reported as a pseudogene. This CDR3 spans 14 amino acids. The CDR3 spells CASSRRRGGEEQYF. The DNA for the CDR3 is TGTGCCAGCAGCAGAAGGCGGGGAGGGGAAGAGCAGTACTTC.

The chain employs TRBV4-1 and TRBJ2-7, with D uncertain. The V and J ends lost 1 base and 4 bases respectively, with 11 bases between them. Germline CDR1 is MGHRA and CDR2 is YSYEKL. The CDR3 is made up of 14 amino acids. The CDR3 sequence: CASSQVPSGYEQYF. CDR3 DNA: TGCGCCAGCAGCCAAGTTCCTTCGGGTTACGAGCAGTACTTC.

J is TRBJ2-3 and V is TRBV4-2, with D maybe TRBD2 (5 bases). Germline V gene lookup returns CDR1 LGHNA and CDR2 YNFKEQ. V was clipped by 2 bases and J by 4 bases, with 10 bases between them. The CDR3 has 14 amino acids. The CDR3 bases are TGTGCCAGCAGCCAATCCATCGGGGCAGATACGCAGTATTTT. Its protein is CASSQSIGADTQYF.